The T cell receptor (beta chain) under discussion was sequenced for a study of blood T cell repertoires in COVID-19. The CDR3 is 15 residues long. Germline V CDR1 and CDR2: MNHEY, SVGEGT. Trimming left V 0 bases short and J 2 bases short, with 8 bases between. Here immunoSEQ multiplex PCR was the method, and the copy in TCRdb shows in-frame clones only, minus some. The table shows more than 200,000 clones, with under 90% occurring only once. This TCR was sampled from a woman older than 75 with COVID-19, enrolled during active disease. The J gene is TRBJ2-1, the V gene TRBV6-2 or TRBV6-3; D is unclear. Sample: peripheral blood. This chain's CDR3 is CASSYSSKPYNEQFF. CDR3 nucleotides: TGTGCCAGCAGTTACTCGTCTAAACCCTACAATGAGCAGTTCTTC.